This TCR beta chain was recorded in a study of blood T cell repertoires in COVID-19. About the study: Nucleic acid was either cDNA or gDNA, and it came from T cells, B-cell-depleted T cells, or PBMCs.

This clone was counted a single time. In the source study's methods: Amplified reference gene primers provided the basis for estimating nucleated cell counts. Sequencing used immunoSEQ multiplex PCR; TCRdb keeps in-frame clones, though not all of them. V, J and clone size reflect that table, while D and trimming were determined from the DNA. The repertoire consists of just over 150,000 clones, with approximately 80% occurring once and the leading ten covering under 0.75%. V lost 6 bases and J lost 5; bases outside the gene matches: 10. Germline CDR1 MDHEN, CDR2 SYDVKM. The CDR3 totals 15 residues. Material: peripheral blood. The J gene is TRBJ2-5, the V gene TRBV28; 9 bases map to TRBD1. The receptor was isolated from a man in his fifties or sixties with acute or convalescent COVID-19. CDR3 sequence (DNA): TGTGCCAGCAGGCCCCCCGGGACAGGGATGGAGACCCAGTACTTC. Translated, it gives CASRPPGTGMETQYF.